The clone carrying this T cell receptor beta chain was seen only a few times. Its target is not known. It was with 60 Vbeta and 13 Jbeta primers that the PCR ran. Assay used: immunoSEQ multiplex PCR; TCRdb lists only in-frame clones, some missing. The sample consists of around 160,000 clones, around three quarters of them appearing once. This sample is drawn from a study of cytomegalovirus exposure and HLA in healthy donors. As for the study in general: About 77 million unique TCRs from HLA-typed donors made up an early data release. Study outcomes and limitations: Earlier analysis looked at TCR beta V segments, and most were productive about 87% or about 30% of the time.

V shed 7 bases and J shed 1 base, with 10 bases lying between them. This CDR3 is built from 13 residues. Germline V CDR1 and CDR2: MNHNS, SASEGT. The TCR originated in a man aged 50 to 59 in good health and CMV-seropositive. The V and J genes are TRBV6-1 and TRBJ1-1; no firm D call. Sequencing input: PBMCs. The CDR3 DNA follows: TGTGCCAGCAAGTTTGGGAGGAACACTGAAGCTTTCTTT. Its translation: CASKFGRNTEAFF.